The 18 T cell receptor beta chains presented below share a single source sample, sequenced in a study of T cell responses to AZD1222 COVID-19 vaccine (dated by TCRdb to the early 2020s). Library creation used the immunoSEQ multiplex PCR assay. Imported from immuneACCESS, the table was reduced by TCRdb to in-frame sequences with V and J called. These copies leave out some clones; in studies compared against another copy, an unresolved V gene accounts for under half, and the cause of the remainder is not known. The sample contains under 90,000 clones, over 75% of them found a single time. Jointly, the top ten make up about 10% of the sample. Read against the paper, the sample's time point label means: about 28 days (+/-7) after the second vaccine dose. The sequencing here drew on peripheral blood, taken 28 days after the second AZD1222 dose. These receptors originate from an adult who received the AZD1222 COVID-19 vaccine.

The genes are TRBV30 and TRBJ2-2; 10 nucleotides agree with TRBD1. The germline V gene encodes CDR1 GTSNPN and CDR2 SVGIG (reference sequence). This CDR3 is built from 13 residues. The chain's CDR3 is CARGTGDFGELFF. The CDR3 DNA follows: TGTGCGCGAGGGACAGGGGATTTCGGGGAGCTGTTTTTT.

The chain has TRBV7-3 and TRBJ2-3; 7 bases match TRBD2. From germline, CDR1 is SGHTA and CDR2 FQGTGA. V lost 5 bases to trimming and J lost 0 bases; unmatched junction nucleotides: 8. The CDR3 runs 16 residues. The chain's CDR3 is CASSQGLAASTDTQYF. As DNA, the CDR3 is TGTGCCAGCAGCCAAGGGCTAGCGGCTAGCACAGATACGCAGTATTTT.

The V gene is TRBV27, the J gene TRBJ2-7; 7 bases align to TRBD1. The V segment lost 0 bases and the J segment 4 bases; nucleotides outside the gene matches: 3. Per germline, CDR1 MNHEY and CDR2 SMNVEV (reference sequence). The CDR3 runs to 14 residues. The CDR3 protein is CASSLSGQQYEQYF. The CDR3 coding sequence is TGTGCCAGCAGTTTATCGGGACAGCAATACGAGCAGTACTTC.

This chain joins TRBV2 and TRBJ1-2; D gene ambiguous. Trimming pared 10 bases from V and 2 bases from J, leaving 20 bases between. The germline gives CDR1 SNHLY, CDR2 FYNNEI. This CDR3 has 15 amino acids. CDR3: CATTGRAAPNYGYTF. In DNA form, the CDR3 reads TGTGCCACCACCGGCCGGGCCGCTCCGAACTATGGCTACACCTTC.

The rearrangement links TRBV19 to TRBJ1-4, with no clear D. Between the trimmed V and J ends, which lost 6 bases and 5 bases, there was a span of 13 bases. There are 14 residues in the CDR3. Germline CDR1 and CDR2: LNHDA and SQIVND (reference sequence). The CDR3 loop is CASRQGGGNEKLFF. The CDR3 nucleotides read TGTGCCAGTAGGCAAGGAGGAGGGAATGAAAAACTGTTTTTT.

This chain links TRBV6-5 with TRBJ2-1, with D hard to call. The CDR3 sequence is 11 residues long. In germline, CDR1 is MNHEY, CDR2 SVGAGI. Trimming pared 6 bases from V and 4 bases from J, leaving 4 bases between. The CDR3 sequence: CASREYNEQFF. CDR3 DNA sequence: TGTGCCAGCAGAGAGTACAATGAGCAGTTCTTC.

This clone showed up just a few times. The chain has TRBV7-8 and TRBJ1-1; 10 bases map to TRBD1. Germline CDR1 SGHVS, CDR2 FQNEAQ. V gave up 3 bases and J gave up 9 bases; unmatched junction bases: 7. This CDR3 has 14 residues. The CDR3 DNA follows: TGTGCCAGCAGCTTCCGGACAGGGGGTATTCAAGCTTTCTTT. Amino acids: CASSFRTGGIQAFF.

The chain joins TRBV6-5 to TRBJ1-5; 7 nucleotides align to TRBD1. J gave up 2 bases and V 6 bases, and 1 base lay outside the gene matches. The germline CDR1 and CDR2 sequences are MNHEY and SVGAGI. The CDR3 sequence is 13 residues long. This CDR3 is CASRDRGNQPQHF. The CDR3 region has the DNA TGTGCCAGCAGAGACAGGGGCAATCAGCCCCAGCATTTT.

The chain uses TRBV18 and TRBJ2-7; D uncertain. V was pared by 2 bases and J by 2 bases, with 16 bases between. Germline assignment: CDR1 KGHSH and CDR2 LQKENI. The CDR3 covers 16 residues. The CDR3 DNA sequence: TGTGCCAGCTCACCAGTTGGGCAGTCGAAGACCTACGAGCAGTACTTC. This codes for CASSPVGQSKTYEQYF.

This rearrangement joins TRBV29-1 to TRBJ2-5; a weak D match, TRBD1 (7 bases). This CDR3 is 14 amino acids long. With 0 bases removed from V and 5 bases from J, the gap between germline ends came to 13 bases. Germline V gene lookup returns CDR1 SQVTM and CDR2 ANQGSEA. Here the CDR3 reads CSVEEKTGTETQYF. The CDR3 DNA reads TGCAGCGTTGAAGAGAAGACAGGGACTGAGACCCAGTACTTC. Together with reference TRBV29-1 and TRBJ2-5, the CDR3 gives the full variable domain: SAVISQKPSRDICQRGTSLTIQCQVDSQVTMMFWYRQQPGQSLTLIATANQGSEATYESGFVIDKFPISRPNLTFSTLTVSNMSPEDSSIYLCSVEEKTGTETQYFGPGTRLLVL.

The CDR3 here is CASSLRLSPLHF. The CDR3 DNA reads TGTGCCAGCAGTTTGAGGTTGTCACCCCTCCACTTT. This chain connects TRBV28 to TRBJ1-6; D unresolved. Germline CDR1 MDHEN, CDR2 SYDVKM. This CDR3 contains 12 residues. V shed 3 bases and J shed 10 bases, with 7 bases lying between them.

The chain recombines TRBV28 with TRBJ1-1, with 7 bases identical to TRBD1. CDR1 MDHEN and CDR2 SYDVKM come from the germline V gene. J was trimmed by 7 bases and V by 6 bases; bases with no gene match: 8. The CDR3 covers 13 residues. CDR3 residues: CASRYRQGHEAFF. CDR3 DNA: TGTGCCAGCAGATACAGACAGGGTCATGAAGCTTTCTTT.

V gene TRBV12-5 combines with J gene TRBJ1-5; D is possibly TRBD1 (5 bases). Trimming removed 0 bases at V and 5 bases at J, with 14 bases between. The length of the CDR3 is 16 residues. The germline V gene has CDR1 LGHNT and CDR2 FRNRAP. CDR3 sequence reads: CASGLVRGVGYQPQHF. CDR3 coding DNA: TGTGCTAGTGGTTTGGTACGAGGGGTAGGTTATCAGCCCCAGCATTTT.

This chain uses TRBV3-1 (or the pseudogene TRBV3-2) with TRBJ2-7, with TRBD2 identical over 8 bases. Losses at the gene ends were 7 bases for V and 4 bases for J; bases not matched to a gene: 9. The CDR3 covers 14 residues. Germline V gene lookup returns CDR1 LGHDT and CDR2 YNNKEL (reference sequence). CDR3 coding DNA: TGTGCCAGCACCTATCAGAGCGGGGGATACGAGCAGTACTTC. It yields the protein CASTYQSGGYEQYF.

A single count supports this clone. The chain links TRBV4-1 to TRBJ1-3; D not certain. CDR1 is MGHRA and CDR2 is YSYEKL in the germline V gene. V dropped 5 bases and J dropped 4 bases, with 12 bases sitting between them. CDR3 size: 14 residues. CDR3 DNA: TGCGCCAGCAGCAGAAGAGACGGAGGAAACACCATATATTTT. This encodes CASSRRDGGNTIYF.

CDR3 in DNA: TGTGCCAGCAGTCCGGGACCGGTCTATGGCTACACCTTC. Its protein is CASSPGPVYGYTF. The chain recombines TRBV28 with TRBJ1-2, with D possibly TRBD1 on 5 matching bases. Germline V CDR1 and CDR2: MDHEN, SYDVKM. This CDR3 contains 13 residues. V was cut by 5 bases and J by 4 bases, with 11 bases left in between.

This clone was seen just once. Here the CDR3 DNA reads TGTGCCAGCAGCCAAGTAATCGGGACCGGGGAGCTGTTTTTT. It translates to CASSQVIGTGELFF. The chain couples TRBV14 to TRBJ2-2; D remains unclear. The V gene lost 1 base and the J gene lost 5 bases, with 8 bases spanning the gap. CDR3 length: 14 residues. Germline V lookup: CDR1 SGHDN, CDR2 FVKESK.

The rearrangement uses TRBV19 and TRBJ1-2, with 9 bases fitting TRBD1. Germline CDR1 is LNHDA and CDR2 is SQIVND (reference sequence). After removal of 3 bases from V and 8 bases from J, the junction contained 10 bases not matched to a gene. This CDR3 region has 15 residues. The CDR3 here is CASSIDVGTGYGYTF. CDR3 sequence (DNA): TGTGCCAGTAGTATCGACGTGGGGACAGGGTACGGCTACACCTTC.